One and the same sample provided the 28 T cell receptor beta chains below, sequenced in a study of technical replicates of blood from several donors. Only in-frame clones appear in the TCRdb table, and some are missing; sequencing was by immunoSEQ multiplex PCR. The sample comprises 95,000 or so clones, approximately 95% of which are singletons, and around 0.35% rests with the top ten. The sequenced sample consisted of T cells isolated from PBMCs. The receptors were sampled from a human donor in good health.

V gene TRBV7-3 combines with J gene TRBJ2-3; 8 bases are shared with TRBD2. The CDR3 runs 16 residues. Germline V CDR1 and CDR2: SGHTA, FQGTGA. V shed 5 bases, J shed 4 bases, and the junction held 11 bases outside the gene matches. CDR3 sequence (DNA): TGTGCCAGCAGCCCTCTAGCGGGTTATGTTGCAGATACGCAGTATTTT. Its translation: CASSPLAGYVADTQYF.

The chain links TRBV19 to TRBJ2-3; 11 bases agree with TRBD1. The CDR3 length is 14 residues. Per the germline V gene, CDR1 is LNHDA and CDR2 is SQIVND (reference sequence). Unmatched junction bases numbered 1, after V lost 4 bases and J lost 4 bases. As DNA, the CDR3 is TGTGCCAGTAGTAGGGACAGGGGGTCAGATACGCAGTATTTT. It specifies CASSRDRGSDTQYF.

V is TRBV18 and J is TRBJ2-1; 10 bases match TRBD2. This CDR3 has 19 amino acids. Germline V gene data show CDR1 as KGHSH and CDR2 as LQKENI. V was pared by 0 bases and J by 10 bases, with 18 bases of the junction left unmatched. CDR3 DNA sequence: TGTGCCAGCTCACCACCAAATCTAGCGGGAGACCAGGGGCGAGACGAGCAGTTCTTC. Translation: CASSPPNLAGDQGRDEQFF.

The chain combines TRBV30 with TRBJ1-5; tentative D call: TRBD1 (6 bases). The CDR3 is 13 amino acids. V dropped 4 bases and J dropped 11 bases, with 18 bases sitting between them. The germline V gene has CDR1 GTSNPN and CDR2 SVGIG (reference sequence). In nucleotides, the CDR3 is TGTGCCTGGACCCTAGGGGGTCCGGCGGCCCAGCATTTT. Residues: CAWTLGGPAAQHF.

The chain carries TRBV6-5 and TRBJ2-5; perhaps TRBD1 as D (6 bases). The J call may be incorrect, as the DNA end agrees better with TRBJ2-7. Germline CDR1 MNHEY, CDR2 SVGAGI. The CDR3 has 14 amino acids. The CDR3 sequence is CASSLGQTPYEQYF. In nucleotides, the CDR3 is TGTGCCAGCAGTCTAGGACAGACACCCTACGAGCAGTACTTC.

The CDR3 nucleotides are TGTGCCAGCAGCATATGGACAGGGAGCACTGAAGCTTTCTTT. Its translation is CASSIWTGSTEAFF. V is TRBV7-2 and J is TRBJ1-1; 8 bases match TRBD1. The CDR3 covers 14 residues. J gave up 4 bases and V 5 bases, and 6 bases lay outside the gene matches. In germline, CDR1 is SGHTA, CDR2 FQGNSA.

The chain recombines TRBV19 with TRBJ2-3; TRBD2 matches 13 bases. Germline V gene data show CDR1 as LNHDA and CDR2 as SQIVND (reference sequence). V gave up 3 bases and J gave up 6 bases; unmatched junction bases: 9. The CDR3 is made up of 17 amino acids. CDR3 amino acids: CASSIGGLAGRSDTQYF. The CDR3 nucleotides read TGTGCCAGTAGTATCGGGGGACTAGCGGGACGTTCGGATACGCAGTATTTT.

The V gene is TRBV18, the J gene TRBJ2-5; TRBD2 might be the D (6 bases). In germline, CDR1 is KGHSH, CDR2 LQKENI. The germline V and J ends were trimmed by 2 bases and 1 base, with 11 bases remaining between them. The CDR3 length is 15 residues. Here the CDR3 DNA reads TGTGCCAGCTCACCAGGGGACTGGTTCCAAGAGACCCAGTACTTC. It codes for CASSPGDWFQETQYF.

V is TRBV28 and J is TRBJ2-5; the D gene is possibly TRBD1 (5 bases). The CDR3 loop spans 11 amino acids. The V gene's germline CDR1 is MDHEN and CDR2 SYDVKM. V gave up 7 bases and J gave up 3 bases, with 6 bases separating them. CDR3 amino acids: CASTGKETQYF. Written as DNA, the CDR3 is TGTGCCAGCACAGGGAAAGAGACCCAGTACTTC.

The chain couples TRBV14 to TRBJ2-2, with TRBD1 matching 8 bases. Germline V lookup: CDR1 SGHDN, CDR2 FVKESK. J gave up 6 bases and V 5 bases, and 8 bases lay outside the gene matches. This CDR3 has 15 amino acids. This CDR3 is CASSEQGAWSGELFF. CDR3 coding DNA: TGTGCCAGCAGCGAGCAGGGGGCCTGGTCCGGGGAGCTGTTTTTT. Filled out from reference TRBV14 and TRBJ2-2, the complete variable domain reads EAGVTQFPSHSVIEKGQTVTLRCDPISGHDNLYWYRRVMGKEIKFLLHFVKESKQDESGMPNNRFLAERTGGTYSTLKVQPAELEDSGVYFCASSEQGAWSGELFFGEGSRLTVL.

The gene calls are TRBV6-6 and TRBJ2-4; D remains ambiguous. The CDR3 is 14 amino acids. The germline V gene has CDR1 MNHNY and CDR2 SVGAGI (reference sequence). V dropped 6 bases and J dropped 5 bases, with 14 bases sitting between them. The CDR3 DNA is TGTGCCAGCAGCAATGAGAGAGAAGAAAACATTCAGTACTTC. Amino acids: CASSNEREENIQYF.

V usage is TRBV29-1 and J usage is TRBJ2-5; possible D gene TRBD2, 5 bases. V lost 0 bases and J 11 bases, leaving 7 bases between the germline ends. Germline V gives CDR1 SQVTM, CDR2 ANQGSEA. CDR3 length: 10 residues. The CDR3 DNA is TGCAGCGTTGAAGAGAGGGCTCAGTACTTC. It encodes CSVEERAQYF.

This clone was seen just once. This chain's CDR3 is CSVSRVGGYTF. The CDR3 nucleotides read TGCAGCGTTTCCAGGGTAGGCGGCTACACCTTC. This sequence joins TRBV29-1 and TRBJ1-2, with D tentatively TRBD1 (5 bases). The germline CDR1 and CDR2 sequences are SQVTM and ANQGSEA. Trimming stripped 5 bases from V and 8 bases from J, with 12 bases between. This CDR3 spans 11 amino acids.

The chain uses TRBV14 and TRBJ2-2; TRBD2 might be the D (5 bases). The CDR3 loop spans 16 amino acids. V dropped 1 base and J dropped 0 bases, with 9 bases sitting between them. Germline V gene data show CDR1 as SGHDN and CDR2 as FVKESK. CDR3 residues: CASSQAGKTNTGELFF. The CDR3 DNA reads as TGTGCCAGCAGCCAAGCGGGGAAAACGAACACCGGGGAGCTGTTTTTT. The variable domain in full, completed from reference TRBV14 and TRBJ2-2, reads EAGVTQFPSHSVIEKGQTVTLRCDPISGHDNLYWYRRVMGKEIKFLLHFVKESKQDESGMPNNRFLAERTGGTYSTLKVQPAELEDSGVYFCASSQAGKTNTGELFFGEGSRLTVL.

J is TRBJ2-7 and V is TRBV6-6, with D perhaps matching TRBD2 (5 bases). The CDR3 has 14 amino acids. V lost 0 bases, J lost 4 bases, and 10 bases lay in between. Looked up from germline, CDR1 is MNHNY and CDR2 is SVGAGI (reference sequence). CDR3 sequence reads: CASSYSGVGYEQYF. The CDR3 DNA sequence: TGTGCCAGCAGTTACTCGGGAGTTGGGTACGAGCAGTACTTC.

The CDR3 DNA sequence: TGTGCCACCAGCAGAGGAGGTGCGGGGCGGGAGCTGTTTTTT. Its protein is CATSRGGAGRELFF. The V call is TRBV15, the J call TRBJ2-2, with D maybe TRBD2 (6 bases). The length of the CDR3 is 14 residues. Deletions cut 1 base from V and 9 bases from J, with 12 bases between. Germline V lookup: CDR1 LNHNV, CDR2 YYDKDF (reference sequence).

The chain carries TRBV27 and TRBJ2-1; D is possibly TRBD2 (6 bases). Trimming removed 5 bases at V and 7 bases at J, with 15 bases between. Germline assignment: CDR1 MNHEY and CDR2 SMNVEV (reference sequence). This CDR3 has 14 residues. The CDR3 nucleotides read TGTGCCAGCAGTCCTCGACTAGTTTCAAATGAGCAGTTCTTC. Protein: CASSPRLVSNEQFF.

This clone appeared once. At one boundary the junction diverges from the germline segment, which might be a read error. The V gene is TRBV2, the J gene TRBJ2-2; TRBD2 might be the D (6 bases). CDR3 length equals 14 residues. Germline loops: CDR1 SNHLY, CDR2 FYNNEI. This chain's CDR3 is CASSRFANTGGLFF. The CDR3 DNA is TGTGCCAGCAGCCGGTTCGCGAACACCGGGGGGCTGTTTTTT.

The chain employs TRBV14 and TRBJ1-2; TRBD1 is a possible D gene (6 bases). The CDR3 has 16 residues. Germline lookup yields CDR1 SGHDN and CDR2 FVKESK. Trimming stripped 1 base from V and 0 bases from J, with 12 bases between. The CDR3: CASSQGRGVPNYGYTF. CDR3 nucleotides: TGTGCCAGCAGCCAAGGCAGGGGTGTCCCTAACTATGGCTACACCTTC.

This clone was observed a few times. This chain uses TRBV7-9 with TRBJ1-2; D unresolved. The ends were cut back, 1 base at V and 4 bases at J, with 13 bases in the middle. CDR1 and CDR2 from the germline V gene are SEHNR and FQNEAQ (reference sequence). The CDR3 loop spans 15 amino acids. The CDR3, as DNA: TGTGCCAGCAGCTTAGATAGCCTGATGGCCTATGGCTACACCTTC. It codes for CASSLDSLMAYGYTF.

This chain uses TRBV5-4 with TRBJ1-5; D is uncertain. Germline lookup yields CDR1 SGHNT and CDR2 YYREEE (reference sequence). V was clipped by 0 bases and J by 9 bases, with 22 bases between them. The CDR3 runs 17 residues. CDR3 protein: CASSLASGGRTFGPQHF. The CDR3 nucleotides read TGTGCCAGCAGCTTGGCCAGTGGAGGACGGACGTTTGGGCCCCAGCATTTT.

The chain is built from TRBV9 and TRBJ2-7; 9 bases align to TRBD1. This CDR3 comprises 15 residues. CDR1 and CDR2 from the germline V gene are SGDLS and YYNGEE. V shed 3 bases, J shed 5 bases, and the junction held 9 bases outside the gene matches. Here the CDR3 DNA reads TGTGCCAGCAGCGCCCGGGACAGGGATTTTGACGAGCAGTACTTC. It yields the protein CASSARDRDFDEQYF.

This chain connects TRBV4-1 to TRBJ1-5, with no clear D. The V and J ends lost 1 base and 0 bases respectively, with 10 bases between them. Germline CDR1 MGHRA, CDR2 YSYEKL. CDR3 length equals 16 residues. The CDR3 bases are TGCGCCAGCAGCCAAGGGAGAGGAGATAGCAATCAGCCCCAGCATTTT. Its translation is CASSQGRGDSNQPQHF.

The chain joins TRBV19 to TRBJ1-2; possibly TRBD1 for D (6 bases). The germline CDR1 and CDR2 sequences are LNHDA and SQIVND (reference sequence). V dropped 6 bases and J dropped 0 bases, with 8 bases sitting between them. The length of the CDR3 is 13 residues. CDR3 coding DNA: TGTGCCAGTAGAACAGGGCCTAACTATGGCTACACCTTC. Translation: CASRTGPNYGYTF.

The chain combines TRBV4-3 with TRBJ2-5, with TRBD2 identical over 11 bases. The V gene end was trimmed by 4 bases and the J gene end by 5 bases; junction bases not matched to a gene: 9. The CDR3 spans 16 residues. Germline CDR1 reads LGHNA; CDR2 reads YSLEER. Written as DNA, the CDR3 is TGCGCCAGCAGCCCGACTAGCGGGACGCAGGGCGAGACCCAGTACTTC. As protein: CASSPTSGTQGETQYF.

The chain links TRBV27 to TRBJ1-4; tentatively, D is TRBD1 (6 bases). V was pared by 0 bases and J by 3 bases, with 11 bases between. The CDR3 totals 16 residues. Germline-derived CDR1 and CDR2 are MNHEY and SMNVEV (reference sequence). The CDR3 DNA follows: TGTGCCAGCAGTTTATCGCTTGAGGGGGCTAATGAAAAACTGTTTTTT. Translation: CASSLSLEGANEKLFF.

The CDR3 loop reads CASRVPGSFYGYTF. CDR3 DNA sequence: TGTGCCAGCAGGGTTCCCGGGTCCTTCTATGGCTACACCTTC. This sequence joins TRBV6-1 and TRBJ1-2; the D is unclear. CDR3 length: 14 amino acids. V was shortened by 6 bases and J by 4 bases, with 15 bases between the two germline ends. Germline V gene data show CDR1 as MNHNS and CDR2 as SASEGT.

The chain links TRBV5-6 to TRBJ2-1, with a possible D match to TRBD2 (6 bases). Germline V gives CDR1 SGHDT, CDR2 YYEEEE. The CDR3 loop spans 15 amino acids. The V end lost 1 base, the J end lost 3 bases, and 11 bases lay between the germline ends. CDR3 DNA: TGTGCCAGCAGCTTGACCGGGACTGGCTACAATGAGCAGTTCTTC. This encodes CASSLTGTGYNEQFF.